The 19 T cell receptor beta chains below come from one sample, sequenced in a study of T cell responses to AZD1222 COVID-19 vaccine. Clones were read by immunoSEQ multiplex PCR, and TCRdb kept only the in-frame ones, dropping some. Here the sample spans about 150,000 clones, approximately 90% being singletons. The sequencing here drew on peripheral blood, taken 28 days after the second AZD1222 dose. These receptors were obtained from an adult who received the AZD1222 COVID-19 vaccine.

CDR3: CASSMVGGPYEQYF. Written as DNA, the CDR3 is TGTGCCAGTAGTATGGTAGGGGGGCCCTACGAGCAGTACTTC. J is TRBJ2-7 and V is TRBV19, with D perhaps assigned TRBD1 or TRBD2 (6 bases each). The length of the CDR3 is 14 residues. Germline-derived CDR1 and CDR2 are LNHDA and SQIVND (reference sequence). V lost 3 bases and J lost 2, with 11 bases in between.

The chain carries TRBV2 and TRBJ2-1; 7 bases are a match to TRBD2. CDR1 and CDR2 from the germline V gene are SNHLY and FYNNEI. The trim removed 7 bases at V and 9 bases at J, leaving 12 bases unmatched. CDR3 length: 14 amino acids. CDR3 region: CASTDWLPGGEQFF. The CDR3 DNA sequence: TGTGCCAGCACCGACTGGTTGCCGGGAGGTGAGCAGTTCTTC.

This rearrangement joins TRBV5-4 to TRBJ1-2; the D is unclear. Germline lookup yields CDR1 SGHNT and CDR2 YYREEE (reference sequence). Trimming took 0 bases from V and 4 from J, leaving 16 bases between them. The CDR3 is 16 residues long. As DNA, the CDR3 is TGTGCCAGCAGCTTGGGGACCCCCCGCGCCCCCTATGGCTACACCTTC. Residues: CASSLGTPRAPYGYTF.

The chain combines TRBV5-6 with TRBJ1-2, with 7 bases that match TRBD1. This CDR3 is built from 15 residues. CDR1 is SGHDT, CDR2 YYEEEE, per germline. The junction had 10 bases not matched to a gene; V was cut back by 4 bases and J by 4 bases. CDR3 DNA sequence: TGTGCCAGCAGCCCAGGGGGGACAGCCGGCTATGGCTACACCTTC. Its translation: CASSPGGTAGYGYTF.

This rearrangement joins TRBV4-1 to TRBJ2-7; 11 bases are shared with TRBD1. Losses at the gene ends were 1 base for V and 6 bases for J; bases not matched to a gene: 11. There are 17 residues in the CDR3. Germline V gene lookup returns CDR1 MGHRA and CDR2 YSYEKL. In DNA, the CDR3 is TGCGCCAGCAGCCAAGGCCCCCTGGGACAGGGGGTTCCCGAGCAGTACTTC. It translates to CASSQGPLGQGVPEQYF.

This sequence joins TRBV3-1 (or the pseudogene TRBV3-2) and TRBJ2-7; D unresolved. The germline V and J ends were trimmed by 4 bases and 5 bases, with 9 bases remaining between them. The CDR3 spans 12 residues. Germline V lookup: CDR1 LGHDT, CDR2 YNNKEL (reference sequence). CDR3 bases: TGTGCCAGCAGCCCAAGTGGCAACGAGCAGTACTTC. Protein: CASSPSGNEQYF.

The count of this clone is one. J is TRBJ1-6 and V is TRBV6-1; a possible D gene is TRBD1 (6 bases). Trimming took 2 bases from V and 10 from J, leaving 15 bases between them. CDR3 length: 15 residues. The germline V gene encodes CDR1 MNHNS and CDR2 SASEGT. The CDR3 spells CASSEIGQGSSPLHF. CDR3 nucleotides: TGTGCCAGCAGTGAAATAGGGCAGGGGTCCTCACCCCTCCACTTT.

This sequence joins TRBV9 and TRBJ2-7, with a possible D match to TRBD1 (6 bases). The CDR3 consists of 15 residues. V shed 0 bases and J shed 2 bases, with 12 bases lying between them. Germline lookup yields CDR1 SGDLS and CDR2 YYNGEE. CDR3 amino acids: CASSVAATGPYEQYF. DNA of the CDR3: TGTGCCAGCAGCGTAGCGGCGACAGGACCCTACGAGCAGTACTTC. Drawing the rest from reference TRBV9 and TRBJ2-7, the complete variable domain is DSGVTQTPKHLITATGQRVTLRCSPRSGDLSVYWYQQSLDQGLQFLIQYYNGEERAKGNILERFSAQQFPDLHSELNLSSLELGDSALYFCASSVAATGPYEQYFGPGTRLTVT.

The V call is TRBV7-2, the J call TRBJ1-4; D is possibly TRBD1 (6 bases). The CDR3 length is 15 residues. The germline V gene has CDR1 SGHTA and CDR2 FQGNSA. V was pared by 5 bases and J by 7 bases, with 17 bases between. As DNA, the CDR3 is TGTGCCAGCAGCCCGAATCGGGGGGCGCCTGAAAAACTGTTTTTT. This gives the protein CASSPNRGAPEKLFF.

The V and J genes are TRBV5-6 and TRBJ2-3, with D perhaps matching TRBD1 (6 bases). This CDR3 has 17 residues. Germline V gene lookup returns CDR1 SGHDT and CDR2 YYEEEE. V was clipped by 4 bases and J by 2 bases, with 20 bases between them. CDR3 DNA sequence: TGTGCCAGCAGCCCGGGGACAATATTAGCCCCCACAGATACGCAGTATTTT. This sequence encodes CASSPGTILAPTDTQYF.

The chain couples TRBV1 to TRBJ2-4; the table's D call, TRBD2, was not checked against the DNA. TRBV1 counts as a pseudogene. The CDR3 is made up of 15 amino acids. CDR3 loop: CTSSQLGGGENIQYF. In DNA form, the CDR3 reads TGCACCAGCAGCCAGCTTGGCGGGGGCGAAAACATTCAGTACTTC.

This rearrangement joins TRBV21-1 to TRBJ2-3; the DNA was not used to check the table's D call, TRBD1. TRBV21-1 has pseudogene status. This CDR3 is 15 amino acids long. The CDR3 protein is CASSRGQGDLDTQYF. CDR3 DNA: TGTGCCAGCAGCCGGGGACAGGGCGATTTAGATACGCAGTATTTT.

CDR3 sequence: CASSPRTAYEAFF. The DNA of the CDR3 is TGTGCCAGCAGTCCCCGGACAGCCTATGAAGCTTTCTTT. This rearrangement joins TRBV27 to TRBJ1-1; D is possibly TRBD1 (6 bases). Looked up from germline, CDR1 is MNHEY and CDR2 is SMNVEV (reference sequence). This CDR3 has 13 residues. V was clipped by 5 bases and J by 7 bases, with 14 bases between them.

This clone came up a few times. V is TRBV10-1 and J is TRBJ1-1; weak D call: TRBD1 (6 bases). V shed 10 bases and J shed 0 bases, with 21 bases lying between them. This CDR3 contains 16 residues. Germline lookup yields CDR1 WNHNN and CDR2 SYGVQD (reference sequence). The CDR3, as DNA: TGCGCCACTCCAGACCGGGGGCCTTACATGAACACTGAAGCTTTCTTT. This sequence encodes CATPDRGPYMNTEAFF.

The CDR3 here is CASSPGGAGADNEQFF. CDR3 nucleotides: TGTGCCAGCAGTCCTGGGGGAGCGGGGGCCGACAATGAGCAGTTCTTC. The V gene is TRBV6-6, the J gene TRBJ2-1; TRBD2 matches at 8 bases. Germline assignment: CDR1 MNHNY and CDR2 SVGAGI (reference sequence). The CDR3 spans 16 residues. Trimming took 5 bases from V and 5 from J; bases not matched to a gene: 11.

The sample holds a few counts of this clone. This chain uses TRBV4-1 with TRBJ2-7; D remains ambiguous. The CDR3 is made up of 16 amino acids. V was cut by 0 bases and J by 1 base, with 13 bases left in between. Looked up from germline, CDR1 is MGHRA and CDR2 is YSYEKL. The CDR3 coding sequence is TGCGCCAGCAGCCAAGATCTTTCCGCCCGATCCTACGAGCAGTACTTC. This encodes CASSQDLSARSYEQYF.

The chain carries TRBV27 and TRBJ1-5, with 7 nucleotides matching TRBD1. The CDR3 sequence is 17 residues long. Germline loops: CDR1 MNHEY, CDR2 SMNVEV (reference sequence). Trimming cost V 6 bases and J 3 bases; bases outside gene matches: 14. DNA for the CDR3: TGTGCCAGCAGCCACTCTAAAGGGGGCGCGGACAATCAGCCCCAGCATTTT. Translation gives CASSHSKGGADNQPQHF.

The chain recombines TRBV14 with TRBJ2-7, with D tentatively TRBD1 or TRBD2 (5 bases each). The CDR3 extends over 13 amino acids. The ends were cut back, 1 base at V and 11 bases at J, with 15 bases in the middle. CDR1 and CDR2 from the germline V gene are SGHDN and FVKESK. The CDR3 DNA reads as TGTGCCAGCAGCCAAGCTCGTTGGGGGATGGAGTACTTC. This translates into CASSQARWGMEYF. Complete variable domain (other parts from reference TRBV14 and TRBJ2-7): EAGVTQFPSHSVIEKGQTVTLRCDPISGHDNLYWYRRVMGKEIKFLLHFVKESKQDESGMPNNRFLAERTGGTYSTLKVQPAELEDSGVYFCASSQARWGMEYFGPGTRLTVT.

This chain uses TRBV19 with TRBJ1-2, with D possibly matching TRBD1 (6 bases). CDR3 size: 12 residues. The germline V gene has CDR1 LNHDA and CDR2 SQIVND (reference sequence). Trimming shortened V by 11 bases and J by 5 bases, and 15 bases separated the two germline ends. In nucleotides, the CDR3 is TGTGCCTGCTACAGGGTGGGGTATGGCTACACCTTC. Encoded protein: CACYRVGYGYTF.